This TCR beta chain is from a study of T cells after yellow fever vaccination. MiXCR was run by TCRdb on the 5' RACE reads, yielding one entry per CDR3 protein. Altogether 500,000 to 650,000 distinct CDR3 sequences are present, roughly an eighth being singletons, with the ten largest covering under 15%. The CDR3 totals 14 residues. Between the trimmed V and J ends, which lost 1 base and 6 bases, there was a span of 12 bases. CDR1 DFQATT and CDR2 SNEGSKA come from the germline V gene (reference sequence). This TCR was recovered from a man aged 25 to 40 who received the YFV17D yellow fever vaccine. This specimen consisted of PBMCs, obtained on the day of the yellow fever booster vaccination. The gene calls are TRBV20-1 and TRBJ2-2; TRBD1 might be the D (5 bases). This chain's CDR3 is CSARVQGFPGELFF. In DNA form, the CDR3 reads TGCAGTGCTAGAGTCCAGGGTTTTCCCGGGGAGCTGTTTTTT.